One sample yielded the 10 T cell receptor beta chains listed below, sequenced in a study of T cells in Graves' hyperthyroidism and ophthalmopathy. Amplification yielded TCR beta CDR3 regions, with RNA transcripts as the source. A first-round RT-PCR of the TCR CDR3 used the HTBI primer set. TCRdb reprocessed the multiplex PCR reads via MiXCR and lists one record per CDR3 protein. This sample has 300,000 to 450,000 distinct CDR3 sequences, with approximately 15% found just once. The source material was blood. All receptors come from a woman aged 25 to 45 with Graves' hyperthyroidism.

This clonotype was seen a handful of times. This chain uses TRBV20-1 with TRBJ2-3; the D is unclear. The CDR3 length is 12 residues. Trimming pared 5 bases from V and 8 bases from J, leaving 14 bases between. Germline assignment: CDR1 DFQATT and CDR2 SNEGSKA (reference sequence). This CDR3 is CSAPGSSSTQYF. CDR3 DNA sequence: TGCAGTGCTCCGGGCTCGTCGAGTACGCAGTATTTT.

At least ten counts were recorded for this clonotype. V and J are TRBV12-3 or TRBV12-4 and TRBJ2-1; 8 positions agree with TRBD2. With V trimmed by 6 bases and J by 6 bases, 7 bases remained unmatched. The CDR3 is made up of 14 amino acids. The CDR3 spells CASRGAGASNEQFF. CDR3 coding DNA: TGTGCCAGCAGGGGAGCGGGAGCAAGCAATGAGCAGTTCTTC.

Details on this clonotype: The junction shows a germline mismatch at one end, possibly a read error. This chain joins TRBV28 and TRBJ1-6; 8 bases match TRBD1. The CDR3 runs to 15 residues. The germline CDR1 and CDR2 sequences are MDHEN and SYDVKM. The CDR3 reads CASSSHQGANPPLHF. The CDR3 DNA is TGTGCCAGCAGTTCCCATCAGGGGGCTAATCCACCCCTCCACTTT. The full variable domain, rest sourced from reference TRBV28 and TRBJ1-6, is DVKVTQSSRYLVKRTGEKVFLECVQDMDHENMFWYRQDPGLGLRLIYFSYDVKMKEKGDIPEGYSVSREKKERFSLILESASTNQTSMYLCASSSHQGANPPLHFGNGTRLTVT.

Many counts were recorded for this clonotype. The chain employs TRBV24-1 and TRBJ2-7; maybe TRBD2 (5 bases). This CDR3 has 13 residues. Germline-derived CDR1 and CDR2 are KGHDR and SFDVKD. The V end was cut by 5 bases, the J end by 0 bases, with 7 bases between. The CDR3 protein is CATSGSGSYEQYF. CDR3 nucleotides: TGTGCCACCAGTGGAAGCGGCTCCTACGAGCAGTACTTC.

The CDR3 loop is CASSLQTIGETQYF. For the CDR3, the DNA is TGTGCCAGCAGCTTACAGACGATCGGGGAGACCCAGTACTTC. The V and J genes are TRBV7-6 and TRBJ2-5; D remains ambiguous. The CDR3 contains 14 residues. V dropped 2 bases and J dropped 5 bases, with 12 bases sitting between them. Germline-derived CDR1 and CDR2 are SGHVS and FNYEAQ. The variable domain in full, with the rest retrieved from reference TRBV7-6 and TRBJ2-5, is GAGVSQSPRYKVTKRGQDVALRCDPISGHVSLYWYRQALGQGPEFLTYFNYEAQQDKSGLPNDRFSAERPEGSISTLTIQRTEQRDSAMYRCASSLQTIGETQYFGPGTRLLVL.

Turning to this clonotype: A much larger clonotype is one base distant, so this may be a read error. The conserved phenylalanine or tryptophan normally closing the CDR3 is absent here, so this likely arose from a read error. This chain links TRBV20-1 with TRBJ2-7; D gene ambiguous. Trimming pared 3 bases from V and 4 bases from J, leaving 7 bases between. Looked up from germline, CDR1 is DFQATT and CDR2 is SNEGSKA (reference sequence). This CDR3 spans 11 amino acids. In DNA, the CDR3 is TGCAGTGCTAGGTACAGTTACGAGCAGTACCTC. Its translation is CSARYSYEQYL.

This clonotype was recorded at least ten times. CDR3 region: CSASGPVTYSPLHF. The CDR3 nucleotides are TGCAGTGCTAGTGGGCCGGTAACCTATTCACCCCTCCACTTT. The chain recombines TRBV20-1 with TRBJ1-6, with D hard to call. Germline loops: CDR1 DFQATT, CDR2 SNEGSKA (reference sequence). V lost 3 bases and J 8 bases, leaving 14 bases between the germline ends. The CDR3 has 14 amino acids.

This clonotype was counted ten times or more. The gene calls are TRBV2 and TRBJ2-1; 9 bases agree with TRBD2. Germline assignment: CDR1 SNHLY and CDR2 FYNNEI. The CDR3 is 14 residues long. V was pared by 6 bases and J by 8 bases, with 8 bases of the junction left unmatched. CDR3 coding DNA: TGTGCCAGCAGGGGACTAGCCCCCGGCGATGAGCAGTTCTTC. Amino acid sequence: CASRGLAPGDEQFF.

This clonotype was observed at least ten times. The chain employs TRBV30 and TRBJ1-5, with 10 bases that match TRBD1. CDR1 GTSNPN and CDR2 SVGIG come from the germline V gene (reference sequence). V gave up 5 bases and J gave up 4 bases; unmatched junction bases: 5. This CDR3 comprises 14 residues. CDR3 region: CAWSRDRGNQPQHF. The DNA for the CDR3 is TGTGCCTGGTCCCGGGACAGGGGTAATCAGCCCCAGCATTTT.

This clonotype was seen more than once but under ten times. This chain links TRBV3-1 with TRBJ2-3, with 7 nucleotides matching TRBD2. V lost 0 bases, J lost 4 bases, and 7 bases stayed unmatched. CDR3 length: 16 amino acids. Germline assignment: CDR1 LGHDT and CDR2 YNNKEL (reference sequence). CDR3: CASSQDWRELADTQYF. In DNA form, the CDR3 reads TGTGCCAGCAGCCAAGATTGGCGGGAGCTGGCAGATACGCAGTATTTT.